These 8 T cell receptor beta chains originate from one sample sequenced in a study of shared clonotypes between healthy human individuals. Only in-frame clones appear in the TCRdb table, and some are missing; sequencing was by immunoSEQ multiplex PCR. Of 1.5 million to 1.9 million clones listed, roughly 98% were seen once; the top ten hold approximately 0.44%. The sample taken for sequencing was naive CD4+ T cells sorted from blood. Specified subset: CD45RA+ positively selected. The source is a young man in good health.

The V gene is TRBV10-2, the J gene TRBJ2-3; TRBD1 aligns across 8 bases. V lost 10 bases, J lost 4 bases, and 10 bases stayed unmatched. Germline V gene sequence: CDR1 WSHSY, CDR2 SAAADI. CDR3 length: 14 residues. CDR3 amino acids: CATGTGVGPDTQYF. The DNA for the CDR3 is TGCGCCACCGGGACAGGAGTTGGACCAGATACGCAGTATTTT.

CDR3 DNA: TGTGCCAGCACTAACAGGGCACCCCTCACAGATACGCAGTATTTT. Protein: CASTNRAPLTDTQYF. The chain carries TRBV5-4 and TRBJ2-3, with D perhaps matching TRBD1 (6 bases). The V end lost 6 bases, the J end lost 2 bases, and 16 bases lay between the germline ends. Germline values: CDR1 SGHNT, CDR2 YYREEE (reference sequence). The CDR3 consists of 15 residues.

The rearrangement links TRBV7-2 to TRBJ2-7; 7 positions match TRBD2. This CDR3 is built from 13 residues. The V gene end was trimmed by 6 bases and the J gene end by 5 bases; junction bases not matched to a gene: 7. Germline lookup yields CDR1 SGHTA and CDR2 FQGNSA. Here the CDR3 DNA reads TGTGCCAGCAGATTAAGCGGGACTAACGAGCAGTACTTC. Translated, it gives CASRLSGTNEQYF.

J is TRBJ2-5 and V is TRBV5-1; D not resolved. Germline V gene data show CDR1 as SGHRS and CDR2 as YFSETQ. Trimming took off 1 base at V and 5 bases at J, with 9 bases between the two ends. This CDR3 region has 13 residues. CDR3 in DNA: TGCGCCAGCAGCTTGCTCGGATCGGAGACCCAGTACTTC. Translating gives CASSLLGSETQYF. The full variable domain, its missing parts supplied by reference TRBV5-1 and TRBJ2-5, is KAGVTQTPRYLIKTRGQQVTLSCSPISGHRSVSWYQQTPGQGLQFLFEYFSETQRNKGNFPGRFSGRQFSNSRSEMNVSTLELGDSALYLCASSLLGSETQYFGPGTRLLVL.

The V and J genes are TRBV6-1 and TRBJ1-2; D is undetermined. In germline, CDR1 is MNHNS, CDR2 SASEGT. The V and J ends lost 2 bases and 7 bases respectively, with 20 bases between them. The CDR3 extends over 16 amino acids. The CDR3 coding sequence is TGTGCCAGCAGTGAAACGTCGCTGATTACTTGGGGTGGCTACACCTTC. The encoded protein is CASSETSLITWGGYTF.

The rearrangement uses TRBV5-4 and TRBJ2-1, with 7 nucleotides matching TRBD1. This CDR3 region has 15 residues. The germline CDR1 and CDR2 sequences are SGHNT and YYREEE (reference sequence). V gave up 4 bases and J gave up 13 bases; unmatched junction bases: 17. The CDR3: CASSLGRLGDSLQFF. CDR3 DNA sequence: TGTGCCAGCAGCCTAGGTCGATTGGGGGACAGCCTACAGTTCTTC.

The rearrangement uses TRBV6-5 and TRBJ2-1; 13 positions match TRBD2. Germline-derived CDR1 and CDR2 are MNHEY and SVGAGI. There are 13 residues in the CDR3. Trimming at V came to 11 bases and at J to 6 bases, leaving 4 bases not matched to a gene. CDR3 in amino acids: CAELAGGRNEQFF. In nucleotides, the CDR3 is TGTGCCGAACTAGCGGGAGGGCGCAATGAGCAGTTCTTC.

The rearrangement joins TRBV19 to TRBJ2-7; D not certain. V shed 6 bases and J shed 4 bases, with 10 bases lying between them. Looked up from germline, CDR1 is LNHDA and CDR2 is SQIVND (reference sequence). The CDR3 extends over 12 amino acids. This CDR3 is CASSPSPYEQYF. CDR3 in DNA: TGTGCCAGTAGCCCGAGTCCTTACGAGCAGTACTTC.